The sequence of this TCR beta chain was determined in a study of cytomegalovirus exposure and HLA in healthy donors. Trimming stripped 7 bases from V and 0 bases from J, with 9 bases between. This CDR3 comprises 13 residues. CDR1 and CDR2 (germline): MNHNS, SASEGT. With 60 Vbeta and 13 Jbeta primers, the PCR was carried out. Using immunoSEQ multiplex PCR, the repertoire was profiled, and TCRdb retains in-frame clones only, with some absent. The profile shows 100,000 to 150,000 clones, roughly 86% of them singletons. Input material: PBMCs. The TCR was taken from a man younger than 30 in good health and CMV-seronegative. The chain is built from TRBV6-1 and TRBJ1-1; D remains unclear. As DNA, the CDR3 is TGTGCCAGCACTCAGGTAGTGAACACTGAAGCTTTCTTT. Its translation: CASTQVVNTEAFF.